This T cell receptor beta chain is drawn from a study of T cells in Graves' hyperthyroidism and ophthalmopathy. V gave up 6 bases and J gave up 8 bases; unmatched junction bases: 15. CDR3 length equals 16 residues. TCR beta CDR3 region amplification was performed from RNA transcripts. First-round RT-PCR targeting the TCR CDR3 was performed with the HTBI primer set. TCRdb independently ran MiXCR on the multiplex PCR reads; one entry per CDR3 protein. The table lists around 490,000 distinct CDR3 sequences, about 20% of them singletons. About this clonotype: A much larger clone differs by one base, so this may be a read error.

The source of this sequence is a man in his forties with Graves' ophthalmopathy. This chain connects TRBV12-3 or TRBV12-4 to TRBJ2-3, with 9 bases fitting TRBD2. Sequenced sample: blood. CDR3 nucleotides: TGTGCCAGCAGAACTCCTAGCGGGATAGAACGAGGTACGCAGTATTTT. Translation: CASRTPSGIERGTQYF.